The next 18 T cell receptor beta chains were all read from a single sample in a study of regulatory T cells in long-lasting Graves disease. Investigators prepared the TCR beta libraries by applying iRepertoire HTBI primers and Arm-PCR of CDR3 regions. TCRdb itself ran the multiplex PCR reads through MiXCR, one entry per CDR3 protein. This sample has approximately 440,000 distinct CDR3 sequences, with 20% to 30% found just once. The sample's time point: persistent/refractory GD, antithyroid drugs over 5 years with positive TRAb. From RNA extracted from PBMCs, the TCR library was made. The starting material was peripheral blood mononuclear cells (PBMCs), obtained when the disease was refractory, from a patient treated with antithyroid drugs. The receptors were gathered from a female donor with Graves disease.

J is TRBJ2-2 and V is TRBV6-1, with D hard to call. The length of the CDR3 is 11 residues. V lost 5 bases, J lost 6 bases, and 4 bases lay in between. CDR1 and CDR2 (germline): MNHNS, SASEGT. DNA for the CDR3: TGTGCCAGCAGTAGGTCCGGGGAGCTGTTTTTT. Its protein product is CASSRSGELFF.

This clonotype has at least ten counts. This chain joins TRBV2 and TRBJ1-4; no clear D gene. CDR3 length: 16 amino acids. V was clipped by 2 bases and J by 3 bases, with 13 bases between them. CDR1 and CDR2 (germline): SNHLY, FYNNEI. CDR3 loop: CASSERKDTSNEKLFF. CDR3 bases: TGTGCCAGCAGTGAACGGAAAGACACCTCTAATGAAAAACTGTTTTTT.

The chain carries TRBV5-1 and TRBJ2-7; 8 nucleotides line up with TRBD2. CDR1 is SGHRS, CDR2 YFSETQ, per germline. CDR3 size: 13 residues. Trimming took 4 bases from V and 6 from J; bases not matched to a gene: 6. Here the CDR3 DNA reads TGCGCCAGCAGCCAGCGGGAGTCAGGCGAGCAGTACTTC. Its protein product is CASSQRESGEQYF.

A few counts support this clonotype. J is TRBJ2-7 and V is TRBV7-2; the match to TRBD2 covers 11 bases. This CDR3 has 19 residues. Trimming took 3 bases from V and 0 from J; bases not matched to a gene: 13. Germline-derived CDR1 and CDR2 are SGHTA and FQGNSA. The CDR3 spells CASSFRKRGTSGSSYEQYF. The CDR3 coding sequence is TGTGCCAGCAGCTTCCGGAAGCGTGGGACTAGCGGAAGCTCCTACGAGCAGTACTTC.

This rearrangement joins TRBV6-2 or TRBV6-3 to TRBJ2-2; D is possibly TRBD1 (6 bases). There are 14 residues in the CDR3. The germline gives CDR1 MNHEY, CDR2 SVGEGT. The V gene lost 5 bases and the J gene lost 5 bases, with 12 bases spanning the gap. CDR3 coding DNA: TGTGCCAGCAGTATTGAACAGGGAACCGGGGAGCTGTTTTTT. Translating it yields CASSIEQGTGELFF.

The chain employs TRBV29-1 and TRBJ1-1; no reliable D call. The V gene lost 7 bases and the J gene lost 1 base, with 13 bases spanning the gap. The CDR3 runs to 13 residues. The germline V gene has CDR1 SQVTM and CDR2 ANQGSEA. The CDR3 DNA follows: TGCAGCGCTACAGAGTGGCAGAACACTGAAGCTTTCTTT. Residues: CSATEWQNTEAFF.

This clonotype was observed a single time. One end of the junction does not line up with germline, which may come from a read error. The J gene is TRBJ2-2, the V gene TRBV12-3 or TRBV12-4; TRBD2 aligns across 7 bases. CDR3 length: 14 amino acids. The CDR3 DNA sequence: TGTGCCAGCAGTCCCTTGGGGGGGACCGGGAAGCTGTTTTTT. Translation: CASSPLGGTGKLFF.

This clonotype was detected only a few times. This chain connects TRBV7-2 to TRBJ2-7; D remains ambiguous. V lost 4 bases and J lost 6, with 7 bases in between. The CDR3 loop spans 11 amino acids. Germline values: CDR1 SGHTA, CDR2 FQGNSA. CDR3 nucleotides: TGTGCCAGCAGCTATACCCTCGAGCAGTACTTC. Amino acid sequence: CASSYTLEQYF.

The V call is TRBV7-3, the J call TRBJ2-2; D is tentatively TRBD1 or TRBD2 (5 bases each). Germline lookup yields CDR1 SGHTA and CDR2 FQGTGA. This CDR3 spans 14 amino acids. Trimming took off 5 bases at V and 6 bases at J, with 13 bases between the two ends. The CDR3 reads CASSPGTAAGELFF. The CDR3 DNA is TGTGCCAGCAGCCCCGGGACGGCTGCCGGGGAGCTGTTTTTT.

This clonotype was observed a handful of times. This chain joins TRBV6-5 and TRBJ2-7; TRBD1 matches at 7 bases. The CDR3 extends over 12 amino acids. V was pared by 3 bases and J by 6 bases, with 2 bases of the junction left unmatched. Germline-derived CDR1 and CDR2 are MNHEY and SVGAGI. In DNA form, the CDR3 reads TGTGCCAGCAGTTATTCAGGGGGCGAGCAGTACTTC. Translating gives CASSYSGGEQYF.

This clonotype was observed at least ten times. The chain is built from TRBV7-8 and TRBJ1-6; weak D call: TRBD1 (5 bases). CDR1 SGHVS and CDR2 FQNEAQ come from the germline V gene. CDR3 length: 14 residues. V was pared by 5 bases and J by 4 bases, with 9 bases between. The CDR3 DNA reads TGTGCCAGCAGCGCGGGACCGTATAATTCACCCCTCCACTTT. This encodes CASSAGPYNSPLHF.

As for this clonotype: This clone may be a read error of a much larger clone one base away. The genes are TRBV20-1 and TRBJ2-7, with TRBD2 matching over 15 bases. Germline V gives CDR1 DFQATT, CDR2 SNEGSKA (reference sequence). The V segment lost 0 bases and the J segment 6 bases; nucleotides outside the gene matches: 3. The CDR3 is 15 amino acids. This CDR3 is CSARDRTSGGVEQYF. DNA of the CDR3: TGCAGTGCTAGAGATCGGACTAGCGGGGGGGTCGAGCAGTACTTC.

The chain couples TRBV18 to TRBJ2-5; 9 nucleotides match TRBD2. CDR1 is KGHSH and CDR2 is LQKENI in the germline V gene. Losses at the gene ends were 3 bases for V and 5 bases for J; bases not matched to a gene: 7. This CDR3 comprises 15 residues. The CDR3 DNA follows: TGTGCCAGCTCACCTCAGCGGGAGGTCACGGAGACCCAGTACTTC. Its translation is CASSPQREVTETQYF. Using reference TRBV18 and TRBJ2-5 for the parts outside the CDR3, the full variable domain is NAGVMQNPRHLVRRRGQEARLRCSPMKGHSHVYWYRQLPEEGLKFMVYLQKENIIDESGMPKERFSAEFPKEGPSILRIQQVVRGDSAAYFCASSPQREVTETQYFGPGTRLLVL.

This clonotype was detected ten times or more. This may arise from a read error, as a much more abundant clone is one base away. The rearrangement links TRBV6-5 to TRBJ2-7, with D unresolved. The V and J ends lost 2 bases and 2 bases respectively, with 1 base between them. The CDR3 contains 11 residues. Germline CDR1 and CDR2: MNHEY and SVGAGI. Written as DNA, the CDR3 is TGTGCCAGCAGTTACGCCTACGAGCAGTACTTC. Protein: CASSYAYEQYF.

In this sample, this clonotype turned up a few times. The rearrangement joins TRBV10-3 to TRBJ2-5; maybe TRBD2 (6 bases). Trimming pared 8 bases from V and 2 bases from J, leaving 12 bases between. The CDR3 loop spans 13 amino acids. CDR1 ENHRY and CDR2 SYGVKD come from the germline V gene. The DNA of the CDR3 is TGTGCCATCGCCTGGGACTTTCAAGAGACCCAGTACTTC. This codes for CAIAWDFQETQYF.

The chain couples TRBV11-2 to TRBJ2-1, with 7 bases identical to TRBD2. Germline trimming cut 5 bases from V and 3 bases from J; bases unmatched to any gene: 19. The length of the CDR3 is 19 residues. Germline V lookup: CDR1 SGHAT, CDR2 FQNNGV. CDR3 nucleotide sequence: TGTGCCAGCAGCCCCCGGGAGGATGGGGCGGGCAGTAGCTACAATGAGCAGTTCTTC. Translated, it gives CASSPREDGAGSSYNEQFF.

The chain has TRBV12-3 or TRBV12-4 and TRBJ1-3; D is unclear. Trimming shortened V by 3 bases and J by 0 bases, and 3 bases separated the two germline ends. The CDR3 is 13 residues long. The CDR3 reads CASSFFSGNTIYF. CDR3 nucleotides: TGTGCCAGCAGTTTTTTCTCTGGAAACACCATATATTTT.

This clonotype occurred a few times. The V gene is TRBV7-9, the J gene TRBJ1-4; the D gene is possibly TRBD1 (6 bases). Per germline, CDR1 SEHNR and CDR2 FQNEAQ (reference sequence). Trimming took 7 bases from V and 8 from J, leaving 17 bases between them. CDR3 length: 14 residues. The CDR3 reads CASNRRGTSEKLFF. CDR3 DNA sequence: TGTGCCAGCAACCGAAGAGGGACATCCGAAAAACTGTTTTTT.